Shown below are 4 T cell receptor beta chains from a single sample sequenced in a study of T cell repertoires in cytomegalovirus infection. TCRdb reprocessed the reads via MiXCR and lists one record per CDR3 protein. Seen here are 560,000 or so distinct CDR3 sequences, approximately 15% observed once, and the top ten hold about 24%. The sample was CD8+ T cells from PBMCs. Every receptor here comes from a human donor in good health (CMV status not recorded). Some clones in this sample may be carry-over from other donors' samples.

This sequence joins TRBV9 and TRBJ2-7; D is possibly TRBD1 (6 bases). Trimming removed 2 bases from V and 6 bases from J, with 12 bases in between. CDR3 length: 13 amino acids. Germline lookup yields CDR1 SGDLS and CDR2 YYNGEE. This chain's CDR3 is CASSVQGPGEQYF. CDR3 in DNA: TGTGCCAGCAGCGTTCAGGGGCCAGGCGAGCAGTACTTC.

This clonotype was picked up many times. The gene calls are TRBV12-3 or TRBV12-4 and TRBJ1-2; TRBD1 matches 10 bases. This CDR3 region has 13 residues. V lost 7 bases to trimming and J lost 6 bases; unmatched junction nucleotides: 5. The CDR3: CASNPGQGNGYTF. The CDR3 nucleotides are TGTGCCAGCAACCCGGGACAGGGGAATGGCTACACCTTC.

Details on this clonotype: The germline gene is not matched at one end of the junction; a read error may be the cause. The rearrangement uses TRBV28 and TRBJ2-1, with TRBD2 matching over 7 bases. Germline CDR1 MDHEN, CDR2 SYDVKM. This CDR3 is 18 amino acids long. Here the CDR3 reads CDSSFTILASSSYNEQFF. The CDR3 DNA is TGTGACAGCAGCTTCACAATACTAGCGTCAAGCTCCTACAATGAGCAGTTCTTC. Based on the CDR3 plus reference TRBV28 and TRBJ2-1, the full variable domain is DVKVTQSSRYLVKRTGEKVFLECVQDMDHENMFWYRQDPGLGLRLIYFSYDVKMKEKGDIPEGYSVSREKKERFSLILESASTNQTSMYLCDSSFTILASSSYNEQFFGPGTRLTVL.

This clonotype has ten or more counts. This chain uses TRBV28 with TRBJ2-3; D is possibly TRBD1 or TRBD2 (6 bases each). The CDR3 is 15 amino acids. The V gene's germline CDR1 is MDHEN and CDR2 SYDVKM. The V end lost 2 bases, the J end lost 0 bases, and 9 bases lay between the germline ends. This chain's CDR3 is CASSLTGASTDTQYF. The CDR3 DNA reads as TGTGCCAGCAGTTTAACGGGGGCCAGCACAGATACGCAGTATTTT.